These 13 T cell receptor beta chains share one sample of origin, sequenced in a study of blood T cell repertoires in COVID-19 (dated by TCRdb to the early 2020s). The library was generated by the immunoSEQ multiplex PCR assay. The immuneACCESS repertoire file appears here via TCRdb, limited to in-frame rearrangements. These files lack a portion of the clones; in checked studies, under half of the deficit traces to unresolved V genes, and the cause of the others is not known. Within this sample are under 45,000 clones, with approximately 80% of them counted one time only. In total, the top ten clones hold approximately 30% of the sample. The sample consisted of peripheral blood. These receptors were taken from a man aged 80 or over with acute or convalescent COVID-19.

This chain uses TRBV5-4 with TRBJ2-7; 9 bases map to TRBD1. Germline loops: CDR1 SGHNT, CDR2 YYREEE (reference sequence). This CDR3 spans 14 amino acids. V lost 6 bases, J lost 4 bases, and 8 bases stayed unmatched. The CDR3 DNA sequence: TGTGCCAGCAACGCGGGACAGGGTAAATACGAGCAGTACTTC. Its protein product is CASNAGQGKYEQYF.

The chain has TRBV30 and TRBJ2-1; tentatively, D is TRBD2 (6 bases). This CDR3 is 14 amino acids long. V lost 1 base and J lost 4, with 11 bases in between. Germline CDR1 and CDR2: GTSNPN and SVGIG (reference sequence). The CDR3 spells CAWSDAGPYNEQFF. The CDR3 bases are TGTGCCTGGAGTGACGCGGGGCCTTACAATGAGCAGTTCTTC. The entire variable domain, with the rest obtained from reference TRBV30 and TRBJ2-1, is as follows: SQTIHQWPATLVQPVGSPLSLECTVEGTSNPNLYWYRQAAGRGLQLLFYSVGIGQISSEVPQNLSASRPQDRQFILSSKKLLLSDSGFYLCAWSDAGPYNEQFFGPGTRLTVL.

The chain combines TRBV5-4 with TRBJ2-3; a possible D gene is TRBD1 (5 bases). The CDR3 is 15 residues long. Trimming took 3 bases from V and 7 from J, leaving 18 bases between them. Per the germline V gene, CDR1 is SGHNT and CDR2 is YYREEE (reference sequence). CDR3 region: CASSSARQGQNTQYF. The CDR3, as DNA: TGTGCCAGCAGCTCGGCCAGGCAGGGCCAGAATACGCAGTATTTT.

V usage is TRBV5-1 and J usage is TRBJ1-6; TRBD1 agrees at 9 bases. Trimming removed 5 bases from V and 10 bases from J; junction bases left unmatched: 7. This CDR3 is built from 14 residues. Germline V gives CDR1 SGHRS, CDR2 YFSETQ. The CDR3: CASRMGQGGSPLHF. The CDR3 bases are TGCGCCAGCAGGATGGGACAGGGCGGGTCACCCCTCCACTTT.

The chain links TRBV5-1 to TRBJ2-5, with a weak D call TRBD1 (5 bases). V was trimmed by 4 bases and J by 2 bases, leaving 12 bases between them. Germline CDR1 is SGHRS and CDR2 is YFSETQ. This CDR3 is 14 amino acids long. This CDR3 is CASSQGVGQETQYF. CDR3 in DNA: TGCGCCAGCAGCCAAGGGGTGGGGCAAGAGACCCAGTACTTC.

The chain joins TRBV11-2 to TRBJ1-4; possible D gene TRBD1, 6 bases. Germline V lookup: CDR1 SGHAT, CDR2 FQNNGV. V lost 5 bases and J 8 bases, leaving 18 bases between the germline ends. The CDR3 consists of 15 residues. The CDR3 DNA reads TGTGCCAGCAGCACAGGAGGGGGGGGGAGAGAAAAACTGTTTTTT. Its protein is CASSTGGGGREKLFF.

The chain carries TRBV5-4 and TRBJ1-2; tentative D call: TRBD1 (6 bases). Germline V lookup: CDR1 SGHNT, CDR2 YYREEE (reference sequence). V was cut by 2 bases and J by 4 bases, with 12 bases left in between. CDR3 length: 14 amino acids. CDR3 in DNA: TGTGCCAGCAGCTTTTCCGGACAGATCTATGGCTACACCTTC. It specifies CASSFSGQIYGYTF.

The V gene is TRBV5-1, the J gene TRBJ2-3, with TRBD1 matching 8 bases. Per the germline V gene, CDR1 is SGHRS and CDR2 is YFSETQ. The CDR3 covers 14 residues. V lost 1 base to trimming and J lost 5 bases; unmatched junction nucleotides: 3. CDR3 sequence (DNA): TGCGCCAGCAGCTTGCAGGGGGCCAGAGATACGCAGTATTTT. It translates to CASSLQGARDTQYF.

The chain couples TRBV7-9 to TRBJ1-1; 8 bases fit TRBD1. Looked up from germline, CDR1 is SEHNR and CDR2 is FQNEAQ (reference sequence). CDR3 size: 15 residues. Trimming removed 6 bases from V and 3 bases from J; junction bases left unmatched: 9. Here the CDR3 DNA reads TGTGCCAGCAGACCAGACAGGGGTTCGGACACTGAAGCTTTCTTT. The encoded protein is CASRPDRGSDTEAFF. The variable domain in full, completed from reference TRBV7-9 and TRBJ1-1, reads DTGVSQNPRHKITKRGQNVTFRCDPISEHNRLYWYRQTLGQGPEFLTYFQNEAQLEKSRLLSDRFSAERPKGSFSTLEIQRTEQGDSAMYLCASRPDRGSDTEAFFGQGTRLTVV.

The CDR3: CASSVARGNSPLHF. The CDR3 bases are TGTGCCAGCAGCGTAGCCAGGGGCAATTCACCCCTCCACTTT. The rearrangement uses TRBV9 and TRBJ1-6; D perhaps matches TRBD1 (6 bases). CDR3 length: 14 residues. The V gene's germline CDR1 is SGDLS and CDR2 YYNGEE. Trimming removed 0 bases at V and 7 bases at J, with 8 bases between.

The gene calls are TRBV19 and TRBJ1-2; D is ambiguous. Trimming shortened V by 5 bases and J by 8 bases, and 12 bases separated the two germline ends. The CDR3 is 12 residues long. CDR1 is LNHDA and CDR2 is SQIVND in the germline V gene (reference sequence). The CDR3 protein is CASSSSGGGYTF. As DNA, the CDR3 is TGTGCCAGTAGTTCGTCAGGCGGGGGCTACACCTTC.

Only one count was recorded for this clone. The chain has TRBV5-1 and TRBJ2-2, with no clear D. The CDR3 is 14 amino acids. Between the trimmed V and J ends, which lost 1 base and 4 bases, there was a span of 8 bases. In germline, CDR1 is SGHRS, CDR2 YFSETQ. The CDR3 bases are TGCGCCAGCAGCTTGTATGAGGTCACCGGGGAGCTGTTTTTT. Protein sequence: CASSLYEVTGELFF. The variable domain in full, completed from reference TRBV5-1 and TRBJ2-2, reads KAGVTQTPRYLIKTRGQQVTLSCSPISGHRSVSWYQQTPGQGLQFLFEYFSETQRNKGNFPGRFSGRQFSNSRSEMNVSTLELGDSALYLCASSLYEVTGELFFGEGSRLTVL.

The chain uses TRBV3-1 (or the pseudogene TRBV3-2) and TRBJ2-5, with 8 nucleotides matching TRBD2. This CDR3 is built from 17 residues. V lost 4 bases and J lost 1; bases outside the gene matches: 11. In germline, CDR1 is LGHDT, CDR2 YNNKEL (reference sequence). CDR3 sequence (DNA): TGTGCCAGCAGCCCGCGGCGGGGGACTAGTCGCCAAGAGACCCAGTACTTC. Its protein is CASSPRRGTSRQETQYF.